This T cell receptor (beta chain) derives from a study of CD8+ T cells in alopecia areata. At the level of the study: Treated individuals took tofacitinib by mouth, 5 to 10 mg twice daily.

After isolation, RNA underwent reverse transcription to generate cDNA as the sequencing template. Some clones are missing from TCRdb's copy, which holds only in-frame ones; the method was immunoSEQ multiplex PCR. The sample carries about 180,000 clones, approximately 56% recorded once. Germline assignment: CDR1 SNHLY and CDR2 FYNNEI. J gave up 4 bases and V 6 bases, and 9 bases lay outside the gene matches. This CDR3 is 15 amino acids long. The origin of this receptor is a human donor with alopecia areata. This specimen was CD4+ T cells sorted from blood, taken at week 0. The rearrangement joins TRBV2 to TRBJ1-5; 7 bases are shared with TRBD1. CDR3 coding DNA: TGTGCCAGCAGACCGGGACAGTTAACTAATCAGCCCCAGCATTTT. Amino acid sequence: CASRPGQLTNQPQHF.